The next 10 T cell receptor beta chains were all read from a single sample in a study of blood T cell repertoires in COVID-19. Libraries were prepared by immunoSEQ multiplex PCR; TCRdb keeps only in-frame clonotypes and omits some of them. In the table there are around 150,000 clones, about 90% of which are singletons. The sequenced sample was peripheral blood. These TCRs come from a man younger than 40 with COVID-19, enrolled during active disease.

The chain joins TRBV4-3 to TRBJ2-1; 11 positions match TRBD2. The CDR3 runs 16 residues. Germline-derived CDR1 and CDR2 are LGHNA and YSLEER. The junction had 3 bases not matched to a gene; V was cut back by 2 bases and J by 3 bases. The CDR3 DNA follows: TGCGCCAGCAGCCAACAACTAGCGGGGGTCTACAATGAGCAGTTCTTC. Its translation is CASSQQLAGVYNEQFF.

The chain couples TRBV7-8 to TRBJ2-1; TRBD1 aligns across 8 bases. The CDR3 runs 14 residues. The V gene end was trimmed by 3 bases and the J gene end by 9 bases; junction bases not matched to a gene: 7. Germline V gene sequence: CDR1 SGHVS, CDR2 FQNEAQ. CDR3 nucleotides: TGTGCCAGCAGCTTCGACTTCGGACAGGGTGAGCAGTTCTTC. Translating gives CASSFDFGQGEQFF.

The chain links TRBV27 to TRBJ1-6; 9 bases agree with TRBD1. The junction had 3 bases not matched to a gene; V was cut back by 3 bases and J by 9 bases. Germline assignment: CDR1 MNHEY and CDR2 SMNVEV (reference sequence). CDR3 size: 14 residues. CDR3 sequence: CASSFPGQGSPLHF. Here the CDR3 DNA reads TGTGCCAGCAGTTTCCCGGGACAGGGTTCACCCCTCCACTTT.

The chain joins TRBV2 to TRBJ2-5; 10 bases agree with TRBD2. This CDR3 comprises 14 residues. The V gene's germline CDR1 is SNHLY and CDR2 FYNNEI. J was trimmed by 3 bases and V by 2 bases; bases with no gene match: 0. CDR3 coding DNA: TGTGCCAGCAGTGAACTAGCGGGGGAAGAGACCCAGTACTTC. Translated, it gives CASSELAGEETQYF.

The chain employs TRBV21-1 and TRBJ2-1; the table gives TRBD1 as D, unverified against the DNA. TRBV21-1 is a pseudogene. This CDR3 has 15 amino acids. The CDR3 DNA reads TGTGCCAGCAGCAAAGGGGGGACAGGGTTAGATGAGCAGTTCTTC. Translation gives CASSKGGTGLDEQFF.

This clone was found once. The rearrangement links TRBV5-6 to TRBJ1-6; D possibly corresponds to TRBD1 (5 bases). The CDR3 length is 15 residues. V lost 6 bases and J 6 bases, leaving 16 bases between the germline ends. Looked up from germline, CDR1 is SGHDT and CDR2 is YYEEEE. In DNA, the CDR3 is TGTGCCAGCACTAGGGGTGGCTGGACTAATTCACCCCTCCACTTT. Protein: CASTRGGWTNSPLHF.

The chain carries TRBV9 and TRBJ1-2, with TRBD1 matching over 9 bases. The CDR3 sequence is 14 residues long. Germline values: CDR1 SGDLS, CDR2 YYNGEE. Unmatched junction bases numbered 5, after V lost 3 bases and J lost 5 bases. In DNA, the CDR3 is TGTGCCAGCAGCGAGGGGGGGACAGGGTATGGCTACACCTTC. It encodes CASSEGGTGYGYTF. The variable domain in full, with the rest retrieved from reference TRBV9 and TRBJ1-2, is DSGVTQTPKHLITATGQRVTLRCSPRSGDLSVYWYQQSLDQGLQFLIQYYNGEERAKGNILERFSAQQFPDLHSELNLSSLELGDSALYFCASSEGGTGYGYTFGSGTRLTVV.

The chain joins TRBV3-1 (or the pseudogene TRBV3-2) to TRBJ2-1; D might be TRBD2 (6 bases). The V gene lost 3 bases and the J gene lost 2 bases, with 11 bases spanning the gap. This CDR3 is 15 amino acids long. Per the germline V gene, CDR1 is LGHDT and CDR2 is YNNKEL (reference sequence). The CDR3: CASSHGGFTYNEQFF. The CDR3 coding sequence is TGTGCCAGCAGCCACGGGGGATTCACCTACAATGAGCAGTTCTTC.

This clone was seen a single time. The chain couples TRBV7-9 to TRBJ2-2; D possibly corresponds to TRBD2 (6 bases). This CDR3 has 13 residues. V shed 3 bases and J shed 5 bases, with 7 bases lying between them. CDR1 and CDR2 from the germline V gene are SEHNR and FQNEAQ (reference sequence). The CDR3 nucleotides are TGTGCCAGCAGCTTCGGGGGAACCGGGGAGCTGTTTTTT. Its protein is CASSFGGTGELFF.

The chain carries TRBV7-2 and TRBJ2-2; the D gene is possibly TRBD1 (5 bases). This CDR3 comprises 18 residues. Looked up from germline, CDR1 is SGHTA and CDR2 is FQGNSA. The germline V and J ends were trimmed by 2 bases and 1 base, with 17 bases remaining between them. This chain's CDR3 is CASSLRVRQLGNTGELFF. CDR3 bases: TGTGCCAGCAGCTTACGTGTGAGACAGCTAGGGAACACCGGGGAGCTGTTTTTT.